These T cell receptor beta chains were read from a single sample in a study of identical twins. TCRdb processed the 5' RACE reads anew with MiXCR; each CDR3 protein has one entry. Of approximately 1.8 million distinct CDR3 sequences in the sample, about 31% were seen once. Sample: cord blood. Receptors originate from a newborn girl in good health. Both conserved end residues are part of each CDR3. The D gene is left open where the match is weak. Only some rows state a clone size, as once, few, many or a class for expanded clones.

cdr3_length: 15
v_call: TRBV7-2
clone_size: .
d_call: TRBD2
j_call: TRBJ2-7
cdr3_aa: CASSPLAEVTYEQYF
cdr3_nt: TGTGCCAGCAGCCCACTAGCGGAGGTTACCTACGAGCAGTACTTC

cdr3_length: 15
v_call: TRBV27
clone_size: .
d_call: TRBD1
j_call: TRBJ2-5
cdr3_aa: CASSFGTGNQETQYF
cdr3_nt: TGTGCCAGCAGTTTTGGGACAGGCAATCAAGAGACCCAGTACTTC

cdr3_length: 14
v_call: TRBV5-6
clone_size: few
d_call: .
j_call: TRBJ1-4
cdr3_aa: CASSFTDSHEKLFF
cdr3_nt: TGTGCCAGCAGCTTTACGGACAGCCATGAAAAACTGTTTTTT

cdr3_length: 13
v_call: TRBV14
clone_size: many
d_call: .
j_call: TRBJ1-4
cdr3_aa: CASSQVGNEKLFF
cdr3_nt: TGTGCCAGCAGCCAAGTCGGTAATGAAAAACTGTTTTTT

cdr3_length: 13
v_call: TRBV20-1
clone_size: few
d_call: .
j_call: TRBJ1-4
cdr3_aa: CSANAGTNEKLFF
cdr3_nt: TGCAGTGCTAACGCCGGTACTAATGAAAAACTGTTTTTT

cdr3_length: 13
v_call: TRBV5-1
clone_size: .
d_call: .
j_call: TRBJ1-1
cdr3_aa: CASSLERHTEAFF
cdr3_nt: TGCGCCAGCAGCTTGGAACGACACACTGAAGCTTTCTTT

cdr3_length: 18
v_call: TRBV4-2
clone_size: .
d_call: TRBD2
j_call: TRBJ2-3
cdr3_aa: CASSQDRSSSGLTDTQYF
cdr3_nt: TGTGCCAGCAGCCAAGATAGGTCGTCTAGCGGGCTCACAGATACGCAGTATTTT

cdr3_length: 16
v_call: TRBV3-1
clone_size: .
d_call: .
j_call: TRBJ2-3
cdr3_aa: CASSQDLMASTDTQYF
cdr3_nt: TGTGCCAGCAGCCAAGATCTTATGGCTAGCACAGATACGCAGTATTTT

cdr3_length: 19
v_call: TRBV28
clone_size: .
d_call: TRBD1
j_call: TRBJ1-6
cdr3_aa: CASSPSRRTGGSYNSPLHF
cdr3_nt: TGTGCCAGCAGTCCGTCGAGACGGACAGGCGGCTCCTATAATTCACCCCTCCACTTT

cdr3_length: 18
v_call: TRBV4-1
clone_size: few
d_call: .
j_call: TRBJ2-5
cdr3_aa: CASSQDLTFGRSAETQYF
cdr3_nt: TGCGCCAGCAGCCAAGATCTTACTTTCGGGAGATCAGCGGAGACCCAGTACTTC

cdr3_length: 15
v_call: TRBV7-9
clone_size: .
d_call: TRBD2
j_call: TRBJ2-7
cdr3_aa: CASSDGLAVFYEQYF
cdr3_nt: TGTGCCAGCAGCGACGGACTAGCGGTGTTCTACGAGCAGTACTTC

cdr3_length: 13
v_call: TRBV27
clone_size: few
d_call: TRBD1
j_call: TRBJ2-4
cdr3_aa: CASSPQQGNIQYF
cdr3_nt: TGTGCCAGCAGTCCTCAACAGGGGAACATTCAGTACTTC

cdr3_length: 16
v_call: TRBV12-3/TRBV12-4
clone_size: .
d_call: TRBD1
j_call: TRBJ1-5
cdr3_aa: CASSPGTGRRHQPQHF
cdr3_nt: TGTGCCAGCAGCCCCGGGACAGGGAGGCGTCATCAGCCCCAGCATTTT

cdr3_length: 19
v_call: TRBV20-1
clone_size: .
d_call: TRBD1
j_call: TRBJ1-5
cdr3_aa: CSARGADRGGWGFNQPQHF
cdr3_nt: TGCAGTGCTAGAGGGGCGGACAGGGGAGGTTGGGGATTCAATCAGCCCCAGCATTTT

cdr3_length: 11
v_call: TRBV20-1
clone_size: .
d_call: .
j_call: TRBJ1-3
cdr3_aa: CSASRGNTIYF
cdr3_nt: TGCAGTGCTAGTCGTGGAAACACCATATATTTT

cdr3_length: 20
v_call: TRBV7-9
clone_size: few
d_call: TRBD2
j_call: TRBJ2-3
cdr3_aa: CASSLNRTSGTRPVLGTQYF
cdr3_nt: TGTGCCAGCAGCTTGAACCGGACTAGCGGGACAAGGCCCGTATTGGGTACGCAGTATTTT

cdr3_length: 14
v_call: TRBV4-1
clone_size: few
d_call: .
j_call: TRBJ1-2
cdr3_aa: CASSQDVTVYGYTF
cdr3_nt: TGCGCCAGCAGCCAAGATGTGACAGTCTATGGCTACACCTTC

cdr3_length: 14
v_call: TRBV19
clone_size: few
d_call: TRBD1
j_call: TRBJ2-1
cdr3_aa: CASRGTGVYNEQFF
cdr3_nt: TGTGCCAGTAGGGGGACAGGGGTCTACAATGAGCAGTTCTTC

cdr3_length: 15
v_call: TRBV4-2
clone_size: .
d_call: TRBD2
j_call: TRBJ2-7
cdr3_aa: CASSGGLAGTYEQYF
cdr3_nt: TGTGCCAGCAGCGGAGGACTAGCGGGAACATACGAGCAGTACTTC

cdr3_length: 15
v_call: TRBV12-3/TRBV12-4
clone_size: few
d_call: TRBD1
j_call: TRBJ1-1
cdr3_aa: CASRLGQGWNTEAFF
cdr3_nt: TGTGCCAGCAGGCTCGGACAGGGATGGAACACTGAAGCTTTCTTT

cdr3_length: 13
v_call: TRBV12-3/TRBV12-4
clone_size: .
d_call: .
j_call: TRBJ2-1
cdr3_aa: CASSLDGLDEQFF
cdr3_nt: TGTGCCAGCAGTTTGGACGGCCTAGATGAGCAGTTCTTC

cdr3_length: 16
v_call: TRBV3-1
clone_size: .
d_call: TRBD2
j_call: TRBJ2-7
cdr3_aa: CASSQIRLAGHYEQYF
cdr3_nt: TGTGCCAGCAGCCAAATCAGGCTAGCGGGGCACTACGAGCAGTACTTC

cdr3_length: 14
v_call: TRBV10-1
clone_size: .
d_call: TRBD1
j_call: TRBJ2-4
cdr3_aa: CASSGGTGENIQYF
cdr3_nt: TGCGCCAGCAGTGGAGGGACAGGGGAAAACATTCAGTACTTC

cdr3_length: 14
v_call: TRBV10-2
clone_size: many
d_call: .
j_call: TRBJ1-5
cdr3_aa: CASSEGYSNQPQHF
cdr3_nt: TGTGCCAGCAGTGAGGGGTATAGCAATCAGCCCCAGCATTTT

cdr3_length: 14
v_call: TRBV2
clone_size: many
d_call: TRBD2
j_call: TRBJ2-1
cdr3_aa: CASSAGLGNNEQFF
cdr3_nt: TGTGCCAGCAGTGCAGGACTAGGAAACAATGAGCAGTTCTTC

cdr3_length: 12
v_call: TRBV2
clone_size: few
d_call: .
j_call: TRBJ2-7
cdr3_aa: CASESGPHEQYF
cdr3_nt: TGTGCCAGCGAATCAGGGCCCCACGAGCAGTACTTC

cdr3_length: 15
v_call: TRBV18
clone_size: few
d_call: .
j_call: TRBJ1-5
cdr3_aa: CASSPLDRSNQPQHF
cdr3_nt: TGTGCCAGCTCACCACTGGATCGTAGCAATCAGCCCCAGCATTTT

cdr3_length: 16
v_call: TRBV5-1
clone_size: .
d_call: TRBD1
j_call: TRBJ1-1
cdr3_aa: CASSYLTGVLGTEAFF
cdr3_nt: TGCGCCAGCAGCTACTTGACAGGGGTGCTTGGCACTGAAGCTTTCTTT

cdr3_length: 13
v_call: TRBV20-1
clone_size: .
d_call: .
j_call: TRBJ2-7
cdr3_aa: CSASLPVRYEQYF
cdr3_nt: TGCAGTGCTAGTCTGCCCGTTAGGTACGAGCAGTACTTC

cdr3_length: 15
v_call: TRBV5-4
clone_size: .
d_call: .
j_call: TRBJ2-3
cdr3_aa: CASSLGLASSDTQYF
cdr3_nt: TGTGCCAGCAGCTTGGGGCTAGCTTCGTCAGATACGCAGTATTTT

cdr3_length: 13
v_call: TRBV28
clone_size: .
d_call: .
j_call: TRBJ1-2
cdr3_aa: CASSQDGEVGYTF
cdr3_nt: TGTGCCAGCAGTCAGGACGGGGAAGTTGGCTACACCTTC

cdr3_length: 13
v_call: TRBV20-1
clone_size: few
d_call: .
j_call: TRBJ1-6
cdr3_aa: CSASTEYNSPLHF
cdr3_nt: TGCAGTGCTTCGACAGAGTATAATTCACCCCTCCACTTT

cdr3_length: 13
v_call: TRBV5-1
clone_size: .
d_call: TRBD1
j_call: TRBJ1-2
cdr3_aa: CASSKQGDYGYTF
cdr3_nt: TGCGCCAGCAGCAAACAGGGGGATTATGGCTACACCTTC

cdr3_length: 12
v_call: TRBV3-1
clone_size: few
d_call: TRBD1
j_call: TRBJ1-1
cdr3_aa: CASSRRDSWAFF
cdr3_nt: TGTGCCAGCAGCCGGAGGGACAGTTGGGCTTTCTTT

cdr3_length: 14
v_call: TRBV5-6
clone_size: .
d_call: TRBD1
j_call: TRBJ2-3
cdr3_aa: CASSFIRGPDTQYF
cdr3_nt: TGTGCCAGCAGCTTTATCAGGGGGCCCGATACGCAGTATTTT

cdr3_length: 14
v_call: TRBV12-3/TRBV12-4
clone_size: few
d_call: .
j_call: TRBJ2-3
cdr3_aa: CASSLALKTDTQYF
cdr3_nt: TGTGCCAGCAGTTTAGCGCTAAAGACGGATACGCAGTATTTT

cdr3_length: 15
v_call: TRBV5-1
clone_size: .
d_call: .
j_call: TRBJ2-5
cdr3_aa: CASSPRSPRGETQYF
cdr3_nt: TGCGCCAGCAGCCCCAGGTCCCCTCGTGGGGAGACCCAGTACTTC

cdr3_length: 14
v_call: TRBV11-2
clone_size: few
d_call: .
j_call: TRBJ2-7
cdr3_aa: CASSLAHVSYEQYF
cdr3_nt: TGTGCCAGCAGCTTAGCACACGTAAGCTACGAGCAGTACTTC

cdr3_length: 14
v_call: TRBV5-6
clone_size: few
d_call: TRBD2
j_call: TRBJ2-7
cdr3_aa: CASSFWGGTYEQYF
cdr3_nt: TGTGCCAGCAGCTTTTGGGGGGGGACCTACGAGCAGTACTTC

cdr3_length: 15
v_call: TRBV20-1
clone_size: .
d_call: TRBD2
j_call: TRBJ2-3
cdr3_aa: CSAASSAGITDTQYF
cdr3_nt: TGCAGTGCCGCTTCGTCAGCGGGGATCACAGATACGCAGTATTTT

cdr3_length: 14
v_call: TRBV12-3/TRBV12-4
clone_size: .
d_call: .
j_call: TRBJ2-3
cdr3_aa: CASSFRGLADTQYF
cdr3_nt: TGTGCCAGCAGTTTTCGGGGCCTCGCAGATACGCAGTATTTT